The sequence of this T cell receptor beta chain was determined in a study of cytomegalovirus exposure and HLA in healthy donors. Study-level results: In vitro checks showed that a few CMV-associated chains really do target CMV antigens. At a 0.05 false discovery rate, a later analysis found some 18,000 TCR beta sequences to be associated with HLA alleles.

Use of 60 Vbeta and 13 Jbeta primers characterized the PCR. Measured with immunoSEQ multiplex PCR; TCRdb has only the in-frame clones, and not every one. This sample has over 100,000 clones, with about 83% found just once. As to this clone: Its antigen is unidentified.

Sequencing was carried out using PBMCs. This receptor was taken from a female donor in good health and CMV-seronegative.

CDR3 DNA: TGTGCCAGCAGCCAAACGAGGTTGGCGGGGGGCCACAATGAGCAGTTCTTC. Protein product: CASSQTRLAGGHNEQFF. The chain uses TRBV14 and TRBJ2-1; 8 nucleotides align to TRBD2. The junction had 11 bases not matched to a gene; V was cut back by 2 bases and J by 5 bases. Germline-derived CDR1 and CDR2 are SGHDN and FVKESK. The CDR3 has 17 residues.